A selection of T cell receptor beta chains follows, all from one sample in a study of blood T cells in healthy people across ages. MiXCR, run by TCRdb on the 5' RACE reads, gives a single entry per CDR3 protein. The sample records about 1.1 million distinct CDR3 sequences, roughly two fifths being singletons. The sequencing input was blood. The receptors shown here come from a young man in good health. Each CDR3 is given with its conserved first and last residue. The D gene is left open where the match is weak. A row's size may be missing; if present it is once, few, many or a size class.

TRBV12-3/TRBV12-4	few	-	TRBJ1-2	12	CASTRHTYGYTF	TGTGCCAGTACCAGGCACACCTATGGCTACACCTTC
TRBV5-1	-	TRBD1	TRBJ1-3	14	CASSDPGQLNTIYF	TGCGCCAGCAGCGATCCGGGACAGCTAAACACCATATATTTT
TRBV4-3	few	-	TRBJ2-7	14	CASSQERGLYEQYF	TGCGCCAGCAGCCAAGAAAGGGGCCTCTACGAGCAGTACTTC
TRBV30	many	-	TRBJ1-1	13	CAWSRNLNTEAFF	TGTGCCTGGAGTCGCAATTTGAACACTGAAGCTTTCTTT
TRBV6-5	few	-	TRBJ1-2	13	CASRLLANYGYTF	TGTGCCAGCAGGCTCCTGGCTAACTATGGCTACACCTTC
TRBV20-1	few	TRBD2	TRBJ2-3	14	CSATTSGYTDTQYF	TGCAGTGCTACGACTAGCGGATACACAGATACGCAGTATTTT
TRBV29-1	few	TRBD1	TRBJ1-2	15	CSVGVGTGSNYGYTF	TGCAGCGTTGGGGTGGGGACAGGCTCTAACTATGGCTACACCTTC
TRBV2	-	TRBD2	TRBJ2-5	14	CASRGLARGETQYF	TGTGCCAGCAGAGGACTAGCGAGGGGAGAGACCCAGTACTTC
TRBV27	-	TRBD1	TRBJ1-1	15	CASRRTGIEPPEAFF	TGTGCCAGCAGACGGACAGGTATAGAGCCGCCCGAAGCTTTCTTT
TRBV7-3	once	TRBD1	TRBJ1-1	15	CASSSTDRGGTEAFF	TGTGCCAGCAGCTCGACCGACAGGGGAGGCACTGAAGCTTTCTTT
TRBV7-9	-	TRBD1	TRBJ1-2	15	CASSPLGQTKYGYTF	TGTGCCAGCAGCCCATTGGGACAGACCAAATATGGCTACACCTTC
TRBV6-2/TRBV6-3	few	TRBD2	TRBJ2-1	18	CASSYDTSGGSSYNEQFF	TGTGCCAGCAGTTACGACACTAGCGGGGGTAGCTCCTACAATGAGCAGTTCTTC
TRBV20-1	-	-	TRBJ1-1	13	CSARAPTGGEAFF	TGCAGTGCTAGAGCCCCGACGGGGGGTGAAGCTTTCTTT
TRBV12-3/TRBV12-4	few	-	TRBJ2-1	16	CASSPSWGVWLNEQFF	TGTGCCAGCAGCCCCAGCTGGGGGGTTTGGCTCAATGAGCAGTTCTTC
TRBV5-6	-	TRBD1	TRBJ2-7	15	CAGSVGTASYNEQYF	TGTGCCGGCAGCGTCGGGACAGCATCCTACAATGAGCAGTACTTC
TRBV29-1	-	-	TRBJ1-1	13	CSVTDTSVAEAFF	TGCAGCGTTACAGACACCTCGGTGGCTGAAGCTTTCTTT
TRBV7-2	-	-	TRBJ1-1	16	CASSLTWGSENTEAFF	TGTGCCAGCAGCTTAACTTGGGGATCTGAGAACACTGAAGCTTTCTTT
TRBV4-2	few	-	TRBJ2-6	20	CASSQLGRTYRYSGANVLTF	TGTGCCAGCAGCCAACTTGGACGGACTTATCGGTACTCTGGGGCCAACGTCCTGACTTTC
TRBV25-1	-	TRBD1	TRBJ2-1	16	CASSETTGLIHNEQFF	TGTGCCAGCAGTGAAACGACAGGGTTAATCCACAATGAGCAGTTCTTC
TRBV20-1	-	-	TRBJ1-5	12	CSARESAQPQHF	TGCAGTGCTAGGGAGTCCGCGCAGCCCCAGCATTTT
TRBV27	-	-	TRBJ2-7	12	CASGRGTYEQYF	TGTGCCAGCGGCAGGGGCACCTACGAGCAGTACTTC
TRBV5-1	few	TRBD2	TRBJ2-3	16	CASSQGTSFITDTQYF	TGCGCCAGCAGCCAGGGGACTAGCTTCATCACAGATACGCAGTATTTT
TRBV3-1	-	-	TRBJ2-1	12	CASSQVGFEQFF	TGTGCCAGCAGCCAAGTTGGGTTTGAGCAGTTCTTC
TRBV7-9	-	-	TRBJ1-2	14	CASSLGGQPYGYTF	TGTGCCAGCAGCTTAGGAGGGCAGCCCTATGGCTACACCTTC
TRBV2	few	-	TRBJ2-1	12	CASVGRVNEQFF	TGTGCCAGCGTAGGGAGAGTCAATGAGCAGTTCTTC
TRBV14	-	-	TRBJ1-6	13	CASSQDKGSPLHF	TGTGCCAGCAGCCAAGATAAGGGTTCACCCCTCCACTTT
TRBV29-1	few	TRBD1	TRBJ1-2	13	CSVVTGPLRGYTF	TGCAGCGTAGTGACAGGGCCATTGAGGGGCTACACCTTC
TRBV20-1	few	TRBD1	TRBJ1-2	16	CSALPGQGDSSAGYTF	TGCAGTGCTCTGCCGGGACAGGGTGATTCAAGTGCTGGCTACACCTTC
TRBV4-2	-	-	TRBJ2-3	19	CASSQDELKAVRGSDTQYF	TGTGCCAGCAGCCAAGACGAGCTCAAGGCGGTACGGGGGTCAGATACGCAGTATTTT
TRBV2	-	-	TRBJ2-3	16	CASSEFNSRGTDTQYF	TGTGCCAGCAGTGAATTTAACAGTAGGGGAACAGATACGCAGTATTTT
TRBV5-6	few	-	TRBJ1-1	16	CASSMKGLGVNTEAFF	TGTGCCAGCAGCATGAAGGGTCTGGGCGTAAACACTGAAGCTTTCTTT
TRBV14	-	-	TRBJ1-2	13	CASSQLGRYGYTF	TGTGCCAGCAGCCAACTTGGACGGTATGGCTACACCTTC
TRBV25-1	few	-	TRBJ1-4	12	CASSSFDEKLFF	TGTGCCAGCAGTTCTTTCGATGAAAAACTGTTTTTT
TRBV15	once	-	TRBJ1-1	17	CATRSPFRAKHITEAFF	TGTGCCACCAGGAGCCCATTCCGGGCGAAACACATCACTGAAGCTTTCTTT
TRBV3-1	-	-	TRBJ1-2	13	CASRDRRNYGYIF	TGTGCCAGCAGGGATAGGAGAAACTATGGCTACATCTTC
TRBV5-6	few	TRBD1	TRBJ2-1	16	CASSLRQGVSYNEQFF	TGTGCCAGCAGCCTACGACAGGGTGTCTCCTACAATGAGCAGTTCTTC
TRBV4-3	-	-	TRBJ1-2	16	CASSRRAGGAGYGYTF	TGCGCCAGCAGCCGAAGGGCCGGGGGGGCCGGCTATGGCTACACCTTC
TRBV6-5	few	-	TRBJ2-4	15	CASSPTRTGQNIQYF	TGTGCCAGCAGCCCCACGAGGACCGGGCAAAACATTCAGTACTTC
TRBV19	few	TRBD1	TRBJ1-1	15	CASSRNRDRGREAFF	TGTGCCAGTAGCCGTAACCGGGACAGGGGGCGAGAAGCTTTCTTT
TRBV5-1	-	TRBD1	TRBJ2-1	14	CASSWGQGGNGQFF	TGCGCCAGCAGCTGGGGACAGGGAGGCAATGGGCAGTTCTTC
TRBV20-1	few	-	TRBJ1-2	11	CSARGPYGYTF	TGCAGTGCTAGAGGTCCCTATGGCTACACCTTC
TRBV7-2	few	-	TRBJ2-3	15	CASSRTFWETDTQYF	TGTGCCAGCAGCCGGACTTTTTGGGAGACAGATACGCAGTATTTT
TRBV18	-	-	TRBJ1-1	17	CASSPRPQSTQVTEAFF	TGTGCCAGCTCACCACGTCCGCAGAGCACCCAGGTCACTGAAGCTTTCTTT
TRBV4-1	few	-	TRBJ2-3	17	CASSSGGGRYGTDTQYF	TGCGCCAGCAGCTCAGGGGGGGGACGATACGGCACAGATACGCAGTATTTT